This T cell receptor (beta chain) is from a study of Ad26.COV2.S vaccination and SARS-CoV-2 variants. Germline V gene sequence: CDR1 LGHNA, CDR2 YSLEER. V dropped 6 bases and J dropped 0; count of bases not matched to a gene: 4. The CDR3 covers 14 residues. Study-wide findings and caveats: Placebo recipients trailed vaccine recipients in spike-specific TCR breadth.

This clone was observed a handful of times. The antigen is not known. The method was immunoSEQ multiplex PCR; TCRdb's version includes in-frame clones alone and lacks a portion of them. The top ten hold around 7% of the sample, which has a few hundred thousand clones, under 90% seen once. Treatment in this sample: 19 received Ad26.COV2.S at low or high dose, single or two shots; about five received placebo; per-sample allocation not given. On day 63 after the first injection, vaccine and placebo recipients gave samples. Whoever gave the sample was an adult aged 18-55 years in Boston. The V call is TRBV4-3, the J call TRBJ1-1; 7 bases are shared with TRBD1. The clonotype was recovered from a person between 18 and 65 years old who received the Ad26.COV2.S COVID-19 vaccine or a placebo. The sample in question was peripheral blood, obtained in a trial of Ad26.COV2.S vaccine versus placebo. The CDR3 loop is CASSRDRVNTEAFF. The CDR3 DNA reads TGCGCCAGCAGTCGCGACAGGGTGAACACTGAAGCTTTCTTT.